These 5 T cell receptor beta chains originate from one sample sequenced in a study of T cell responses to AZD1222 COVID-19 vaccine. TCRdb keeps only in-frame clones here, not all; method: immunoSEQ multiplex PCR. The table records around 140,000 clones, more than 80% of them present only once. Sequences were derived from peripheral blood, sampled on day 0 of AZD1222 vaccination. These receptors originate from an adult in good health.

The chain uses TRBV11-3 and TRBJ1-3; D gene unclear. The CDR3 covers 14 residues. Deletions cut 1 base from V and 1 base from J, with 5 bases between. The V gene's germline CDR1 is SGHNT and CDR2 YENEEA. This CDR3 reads CASSLGGSGNTIYF. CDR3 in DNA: TGTGCCAGCAGCTTAGGAGGGTCTGGAAACACCATATATTTT.

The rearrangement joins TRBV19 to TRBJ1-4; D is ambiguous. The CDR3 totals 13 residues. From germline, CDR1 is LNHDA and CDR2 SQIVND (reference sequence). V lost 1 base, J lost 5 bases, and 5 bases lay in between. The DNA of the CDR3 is TGTGCCAGTAGTATAGCCCGCAATGAAAAACTGTTTTTT. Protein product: CASSIARNEKLFF.

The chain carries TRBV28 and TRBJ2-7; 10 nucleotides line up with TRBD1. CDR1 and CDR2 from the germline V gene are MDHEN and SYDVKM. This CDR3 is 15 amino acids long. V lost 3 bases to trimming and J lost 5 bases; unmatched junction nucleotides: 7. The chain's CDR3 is CASSFEGTGANEQYF. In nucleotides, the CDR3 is TGTGCCAGCAGTTTTGAGGGGACAGGGGCGAACGAGCAGTACTTC.

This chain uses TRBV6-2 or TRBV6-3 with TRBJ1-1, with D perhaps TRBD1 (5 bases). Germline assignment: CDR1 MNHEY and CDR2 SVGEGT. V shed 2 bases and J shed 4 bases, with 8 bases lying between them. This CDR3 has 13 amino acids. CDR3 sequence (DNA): TGTGCCAGCAGTTACGGGCAGGGCACTGAAGCTTTCTTT. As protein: CASSYGQGTEAFF.

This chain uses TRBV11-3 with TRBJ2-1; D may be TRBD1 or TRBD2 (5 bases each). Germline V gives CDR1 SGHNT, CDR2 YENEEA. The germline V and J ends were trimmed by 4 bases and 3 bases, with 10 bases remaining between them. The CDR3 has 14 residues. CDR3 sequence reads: CASSSGTNYNEQFF. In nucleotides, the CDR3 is TGTGCCAGCAGCTCCGGGACGAACTACAATGAGCAGTTCTTC.